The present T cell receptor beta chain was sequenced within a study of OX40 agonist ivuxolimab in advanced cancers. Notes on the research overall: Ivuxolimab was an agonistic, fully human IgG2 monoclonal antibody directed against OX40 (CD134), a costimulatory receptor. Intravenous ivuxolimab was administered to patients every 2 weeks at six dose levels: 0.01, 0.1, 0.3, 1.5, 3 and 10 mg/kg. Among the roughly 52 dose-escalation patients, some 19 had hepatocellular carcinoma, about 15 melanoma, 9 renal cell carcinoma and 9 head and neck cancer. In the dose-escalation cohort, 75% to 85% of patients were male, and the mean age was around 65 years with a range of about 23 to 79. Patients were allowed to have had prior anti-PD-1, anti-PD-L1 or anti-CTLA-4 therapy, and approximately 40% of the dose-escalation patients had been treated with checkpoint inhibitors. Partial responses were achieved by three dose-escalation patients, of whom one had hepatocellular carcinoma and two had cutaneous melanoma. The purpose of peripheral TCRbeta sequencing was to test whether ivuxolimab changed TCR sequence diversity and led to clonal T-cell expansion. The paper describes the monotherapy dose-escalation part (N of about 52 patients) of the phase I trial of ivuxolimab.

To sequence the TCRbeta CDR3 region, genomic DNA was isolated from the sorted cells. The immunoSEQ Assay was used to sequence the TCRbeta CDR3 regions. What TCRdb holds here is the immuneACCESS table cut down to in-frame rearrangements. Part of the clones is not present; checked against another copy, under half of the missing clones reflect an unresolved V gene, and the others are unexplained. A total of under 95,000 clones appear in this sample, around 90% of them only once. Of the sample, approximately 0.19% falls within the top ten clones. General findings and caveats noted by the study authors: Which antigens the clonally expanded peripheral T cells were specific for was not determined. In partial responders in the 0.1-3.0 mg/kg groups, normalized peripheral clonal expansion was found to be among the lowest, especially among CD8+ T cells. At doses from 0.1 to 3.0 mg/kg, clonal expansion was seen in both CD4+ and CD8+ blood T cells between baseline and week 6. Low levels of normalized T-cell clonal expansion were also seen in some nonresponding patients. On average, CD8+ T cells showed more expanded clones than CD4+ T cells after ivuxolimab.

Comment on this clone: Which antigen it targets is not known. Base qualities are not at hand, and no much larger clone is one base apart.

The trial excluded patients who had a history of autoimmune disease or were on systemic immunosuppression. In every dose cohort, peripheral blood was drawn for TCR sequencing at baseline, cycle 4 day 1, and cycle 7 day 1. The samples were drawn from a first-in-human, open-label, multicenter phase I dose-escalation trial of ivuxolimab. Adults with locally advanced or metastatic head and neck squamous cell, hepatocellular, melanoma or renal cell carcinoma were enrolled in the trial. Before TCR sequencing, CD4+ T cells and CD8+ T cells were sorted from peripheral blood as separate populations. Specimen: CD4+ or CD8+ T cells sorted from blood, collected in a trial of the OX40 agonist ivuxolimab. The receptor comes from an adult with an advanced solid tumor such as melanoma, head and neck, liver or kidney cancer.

Here the CDR3 is given as CASSAAFGVTGELFF. Here is the DNA: TGTGCCAGCAGTGCCGCCTTTGGGGTCACCGGGGAGCTGTTTTTT. Here the chain combines TRBV6-4 and TRBJ2-2; the D gene cannot be resolved reliably. CDR1 and CDR2, looked up from the germline V gene, are MRHNA and SNTAGT. CDR3 length: 15 amino acids, cysteine to phenylalanine. Only the CDR3 DNA stays, 45 bases, in frame from base 1. The junction carries 13 bases between V and J, which are trimmed by 4 bases and 4 bases respectively.